The 20 T cell receptor beta chains reported below all come from one sample, sequenced in a study of identical twins. TCRdb fed the 5' RACE reads into MiXCR, producing one record per CDR3 protein. Altogether about 700,000 distinct CDR3 sequences are present, around 6% being singletons, with the ten largest covering roughly 2%. The material sequenced was naive T cells sorted from blood. The receptors here all came from a man in his late teens or twenties in good health.

This chain uses TRBV19 with TRBJ2-1; TRBD2 aligns across 7 bases. The ends lost 7 bases at V and 9 bases at J; junction bases unmatched: 12. This CDR3 contains 14 residues. The germline V gene encodes CDR1 LNHDA and CDR2 SQIVND (reference sequence). The CDR3 bases are TGTGCCAGTACCCTAAGCGGGATATTCGGTGAGCAGTTCTTC. Amino acid sequence: CASTLSGIFGEQFF.

J is TRBJ2-1 and V is TRBV6-2 or TRBV6-3, with 10 bases aligning to TRBD2. This CDR3 has 16 amino acids. The ends lost 0 bases at V and 1 base at J; junction bases unmatched: 0. CDR1 is MNHEY, CDR2 SVGEGT, per germline. The CDR3 region has the DNA TGTGCCAGCAGTTACTCACTAGCGGGATCCTACAATGAGCAGTTCTTC. Residues: CASSYSLAGSYNEQFF.

This clonotype was counted only a few times. The rearrangement uses TRBV7-9 and TRBJ2-3; D not certain. The CDR3 has 14 amino acids. In germline, CDR1 is SEHNR, CDR2 FQNEAQ (reference sequence). V was shortened by 2 bases and J by 0 bases, with 6 bases between the two germline ends. The CDR3 loop reads CASSLHVSTDTQYF. Written as DNA, the CDR3 is TGTGCCAGCAGCTTACACGTTAGCACAGATACGCAGTATTTT.

In this sample, this clonotype turned up many times. The rearrangement uses TRBV12-3 or TRBV12-4 and TRBJ1-1; unclear D gene. V gave up 8 bases and J gave up 1 base, with 11 bases separating them. The CDR3 totals 13 residues. CDR3 sequence reads: CASDGPENTEAFF. The CDR3 DNA sequence: TGTGCCAGCGACGGGCCAGAGAACACTGAAGCTTTCTTT.

This clonotype appeared many times. This sequence joins TRBV5-1 and TRBJ2-1; no clear D. Trimming removed 3 bases from V and 1 base from J, with 11 bases in between. This CDR3 region has 15 residues. Germline V lookup: CDR1 SGHRS, CDR2 YFSETQ. The CDR3 DNA is TGCGCCAGCAGCTCCACCTATGGGTCCTACAATGAGCAGTTCTTC. Its protein product is CASSSTYGSYNEQFF.

J is TRBJ2-7 and V is TRBV7-6; 8 nucleotides agree with TRBD2. V lost 0 bases, J lost 3 bases, and 7 bases stayed unmatched. The CDR3 is made up of 16 amino acids. In germline, CDR1 is SGHVS, CDR2 FNYEAQ. The CDR3 here is CASSLADGTSFYEQYF. In DNA, the CDR3 is TGTGCCAGCAGCTTAGCGGACGGGACTAGTTTCTACGAGCAGTACTTC.

This clonotype appeared many times. The rearrangement uses TRBV29-1 and TRBJ2-7; no definite D call. The length of the CDR3 is 10 residues. Germline values: CDR1 SQVTM, CDR2 ANQGSEA. V lost 6 bases, J lost 5 bases, and 8 bases lay in between. Here the CDR3 DNA reads TGCAGCGTGGGCGTGGACGAGCAGTACTTC. Translated, it gives CSVGVDEQYF.

This clonotype appeared many times. The CDR3 DNA is TGTGCCAGCAGCTTAGAGGGTCGACTAGCGGGAGGGGAGACCCAGTACTTC. Its protein is CASSLEGRLAGGETQYF. V and J are TRBV11-2 and TRBJ2-5; 14 bases are shared with TRBD2. This CDR3 region has 17 residues. V was clipped by 0 bases and J by 5 bases; unmatched bases: 5. Germline-derived CDR1 and CDR2 are SGHAT and FQNNGV.

Many counts were recorded for this clonotype. The chain is built from TRBV20-1 and TRBJ1-2; 7 positions match TRBD1. The germline V gene has CDR1 DFQATT and CDR2 SNEGSKA (reference sequence). The CDR3 is made up of 13 amino acids. In nucleotides, the CDR3 is TGCAGGCCTCACGGGACAGCTAACTATGGCTACACCTTC. Its protein product is CRPHGTANYGYTF.

This clonotype has a count of ten or more. The rearrangement links TRBV6-2 or TRBV6-3 to TRBJ1-6; D is unresolved. This CDR3 is built from 16 residues. V was clipped by 2 bases and J by 0 bases, with 8 bases between them. The V gene's germline CDR1 is MNHEY and CDR2 SVGEGT. This chain's CDR3 is CASSYGVSSYNSPLHF. DNA of the CDR3: TGTGCCAGCAGTTACGGTGTCAGCTCCTATAATTCACCCCTCCACTTT.

V and J are TRBV20-1 and TRBJ1-1; possibly TRBD1 for D (5 bases). CDR1 is DFQATT and CDR2 is SNEGSKA in the germline V gene (reference sequence). The CDR3 sequence is 11 residues long. The CDR3 spells CNTGGRTEAFF. The CDR3 coding sequence is TGCAACACGGGGGGGAGAACTGAAGCTTTCTTT.

The chain is built from TRBV6-5 and TRBJ2-1; maybe TRBD1 (6 bases). V was cut by 2 bases and J by 7 bases, with 6 bases left in between. The CDR3 extends over 12 amino acids. Germline-derived CDR1 and CDR2 are MNHEY and SVGAGI. The CDR3 coding sequence is TGTGCCAGCAGTTACACAGGGAATGAGCAGTTCTTC. Translation gives CASSYTGNEQFF.

This clonotype was seen more than once but under ten times. V and J are TRBV5-1 and TRBJ2-2; 7 bases match TRBD2. J gave up 4 bases and V 4 bases, and 10 bases lay outside the gene matches. Germline values: CDR1 SGHRS, CDR2 YFSETQ. This CDR3 has 16 residues. In DNA form, the CDR3 reads TGCGCCAGCAGCCTGGGCGGGAGCGAAGGCACCGGGGAGCTGTTTTTT. It is translated as CASSLGGSEGTGELFF.

This clonotype has a count of ten or more. The chain is built from TRBV20-1 and TRBJ2-5; the D gene is possibly TRBD2 (6 bases). Between the trimmed V and J ends, which lost 5 bases and 2 bases, there was a span of 12 bases. The CDR3 runs 13 residues. Germline lookup yields CDR1 DFQATT and CDR2 SNEGSKA (reference sequence). Here the CDR3 reads CSASRDLQETQYF. The DNA of the CDR3 is TGCAGTGCTTCCCGGGACTTACAAGAGACCCAGTACTTC.

The chain employs TRBV7-9 and TRBJ1-4; the D is unclear. CDR1 SEHNR and CDR2 FQNEAQ come from the germline V gene (reference sequence). This CDR3 region has 13 residues. The ends were cut back, 11 bases at V and 8 bases at J, with 18 bases in the middle. The CDR3 coding sequence is TGTGCCGGCCAAGGAGGTGCGGGCGAAAAACTGTTTTTT. This codes for CAGQGGAGEKLFF.

This clonotype was counted ten times or more. The V call is TRBV5-1, the J call TRBJ2-1, with D maybe TRBD2 (5 bases). CDR3 length equals 17 residues. V was clipped by 0 bases and J by 7 bases, with 20 bases between them. Per the germline V gene, CDR1 is SGHRS and CDR2 is YFSETQ. CDR3 in amino acids: CASSLEPGGGQRNEQFF. The CDR3 DNA sequence: TGCGCCAGCAGCTTGGAGCCCGGCGGCGGGCAGCGAAATGAGCAGTTCTTC.

This clonotype was counted between two and nine times. The genes are TRBV7-8 and TRBJ2-7; D is possibly TRBD1 or TRBD2 (6 bases each). CDR3 length equals 15 residues. With 2 bases removed from V and 6 bases from J, the gap between germline ends came to 17 bases. Germline V gene data show CDR1 as SGHVS and CDR2 as FQNEAQ. The CDR3 is CASSLMIGGLIEQYV. The CDR3 nucleotides read TGTGCCAGCAGCTTAATGATTGGGGGGCTCATCGAGCAGTACGTC.

This clonotype was recorded at least ten times. This sequence joins TRBV12-3 or TRBV12-4 and TRBJ2-3, with a tentative D call TRBD1 (7 bases). This CDR3 spans 15 amino acids. V lost 10 bases and J 3 bases, leaving 20 bases between the germline ends. The CDR3 spells CATGSYSGGTDTQYF. DNA of the CDR3: TGTGCCACCGGCAGTTATTCAGGGGGGACAGATACGCAGTATTTT.

There are many counts of this clonotype. The rearrangement links TRBV5-1 to TRBJ1-2, with 9 bases identical to TRBD1. This CDR3 has 15 residues. J lost 2 bases, V lost 0 bases, and 2 bases had no gene match. Germline-derived CDR1 and CDR2 are SGHRS and YFSETQ. CDR3 nucleotides: TGCGCCAGCAGCTTGGAACAGGGGGCAAACTATGGCTACACCTTC. This codes for CASSLEQGANYGYTF.

This clonotype was seen at least ten times. The chain carries TRBV28 and TRBJ2-3; TRBD2 matches 12 bases. V trimming: 5 bases; J trimming: 6 bases; junction bases outside the gene matches: 15. Germline values: CDR1 MDHEN, CDR2 SYDVKM. This CDR3 has 18 residues. CDR3 amino acids: CASSPLRKTSGRVDTQYF. CDR3 DNA: TGTGCCAGCAGTCCCCTAAGAAAGACTAGCGGGAGAGTTGATACGCAGTATTTT.